The 20 T cell receptor beta chains below were found in one sample sequenced in a study of shared clonotypes between healthy human individuals. Measured with immunoSEQ multiplex PCR; TCRdb has only the in-frame clones, and not every one. The sample holds some 2,400,000 clones, almost 96% seen once. Sample: naive CD4+ T cells sorted from blood. Noted subset: CD45RA+ positively selected. Source of these receptors: a man aged 18 to 30 in good health.

For this clone: At the DNA level, this CDR3 is encoded by other sequences in the same sample as well. The rearrangement uses TRBV5-1 and TRBJ2-3, with a weak D call TRBD2 (5 bases). Trimming removed 3 bases at V and 0 bases at J, with 11 bases between. In germline, CDR1 is SGHRS, CDR2 YFSETQ. This CDR3 has 15 amino acids. CDR3 region: CASSSTGGSTDTQYF. The CDR3 DNA is TGCGCCAGCAGCTCCACGGGCGGGAGCACAGATACGCAGTATTTT.

The V and J genes are TRBV28 and TRBJ1-4; D is unresolved. The V end was cut by 2 bases, the J end by 4 bases, with 8 bases between. The germline gives CDR1 MDHEN, CDR2 SYDVKM. CDR3 length: 14 residues. CDR3 DNA: TGTGCCAGCAGTTTAAGACCCGGTAATGAAAAACTGTTTTTT. It encodes CASSLRPGNEKLFF.

Note on this clone: Other nucleotide sequences in the sample specify the same CDR3. The chain combines TRBV7-9 with TRBJ2-5; 8 bases agree with TRBD1. Losses at the gene ends were 3 bases for V and 5 bases for J; bases not matched to a gene: 8. The CDR3 extends over 15 amino acids. The germline V gene encodes CDR1 SEHNR and CDR2 FQNEAQ (reference sequence). The CDR3 DNA is TGTGCCAGCAGCTTTGGGCAGGGGGCACGGGAGACCCAGTACTTC. It specifies CASSFGQGARETQYF. Full variable domain (remainder filled in from reference TRBV7-9 and TRBJ2-5): DTGVSQNPRHKITKRGQNVTFRCDPISEHNRLYWYRQTLGQGPEFLTYFQNEAQLEKSRLLSDRFSAERPKGSFSTLEIQRTEQGDSAMYLCASSFGQGARETQYFGPGTRLLVL.

The rearrangement uses TRBV15 and TRBJ2-5; D remains ambiguous. Per germline, CDR1 LNHNV and CDR2 YYDKDF (reference sequence). The CDR3 sequence is 17 residues long. V lost 0 bases to trimming and J lost 3 bases, with 17 bases between them. CDR3 in amino acids: CATSRDLRPRNEETQYF. As DNA, the CDR3 is TGTGCCACCAGCAGAGATTTACGGCCGAGAAATGAAGAGACCCAGTACTTC. The full variable domain, with the rest looked up from reference TRBV15 and TRBJ2-5, is DAMVIQNPRYQVTQFGKPVTLSCSQTLNHNVMYWYQQKSSQAPKLLFHYYDKDFNNEADTPDNFQSRRPNTSFCFLDIRSPGLGDTAMYLCATSRDLRPRNEETQYFGPGTRLLVL.

The chain employs TRBV9 and TRBJ2-7, with 10 bases that match TRBD2. The CDR3 is 15 amino acids. CDR1 and CDR2 (germline): SGDLS, YYNGEE. The V gene end was trimmed by 4 bases and the J gene end by 3 bases; junction bases not matched to a gene: 7. The CDR3 loop is CASSPTSGIYYEQYF. The CDR3 DNA reads TGTGCCAGCAGCCCCACTAGCGGGATCTACTACGAGCAGTACTTC.

The DNA for the CDR3 is TGTGCCAGCACAAGGGACTCAGGGAAAAATCAGCCCCAGCATTTT. Amino acids: CASTRDSGKNQPQHF. The V gene is TRBV2, the J gene TRBJ1-5, with D perhaps matching TRBD1 (5 bases). Germline V gene sequence: CDR1 SNHLY, CDR2 FYNNEI. V was trimmed by 7 bases and J by 4 bases, leaving 17 bases between them. The CDR3 runs 15 residues.

The rearrangement uses TRBV6-5 and TRBJ2-3, with D possibly being TRBD1 or TRBD2 (7 bases each). V lost 6 bases to trimming and J lost 6 bases, with 16 bases between them. The CDR3 extends over 14 amino acids. Germline V lookup: CDR1 MNHEY, CDR2 SVGAGI. In DNA, the CDR3 is TGTGCCAGCAGCTTCCAGGGGGGGGTGGATACGCAGTATTTT. This translates into CASSFQGGVDTQYF.

In the case of this clone: Germline and junction disagree at one end, which may indicate a read error. In DNA, the CDR3 is TGTGCTAGCAGCTTACAGGGACGCGGCGAGCAGTACTTC. Translation gives CASSLQGRGEQYF. The chain has TRBV7-7 and TRBJ2-7, with a possible D match to TRBD1 (6 bases). Germline V gene data show CDR1 as SSHAT and CDR2 as FNYEAQ (reference sequence). The CDR3 has 13 residues.

This clone was seen more than once but under ten times. Within the sample, other DNA sequences also encode this same CDR3. The rearrangement uses TRBV2 and TRBJ2-2; 8 bases align to TRBD1. The CDR3 contains 15 residues. CDR1 and CDR2 (germline): SNHLY, FYNNEI. V shed 4 bases and J 3 bases; nucleotides not matched to a gene: 4. The CDR3 is CASSGQGSDTGELFF. The CDR3 bases are TGTGCCAGCAGTGGACAGGGGTCGGACACCGGGGAGCTGTTTTTT.

The V gene is TRBV18, the J gene TRBJ2-2; D perhaps matches TRBD1 (5 bases). The V end lost 3 bases, the J end lost 5 bases, and 16 bases lay between the germline ends. CDR3 length: 16 amino acids. Germline CDR1 reads KGHSH; CDR2 reads LQKENI. CDR3 DNA: TGTGCCAGCTCACCGCAGGGTGAAGGCACGACCGGGGAGCTGTTTTTT. This translates into CASSPQGEGTTGELFF.

The chain has TRBV2 and TRBJ2-7; TRBD1 is a possible D gene (6 bases). The CDR3 contains 13 residues. V was cut by 7 bases and J by 1 base, with 11 bases left in between. Germline V gene data show CDR1 as SNHLY and CDR2 as FYNNEI. This CDR3 is CASNGQSSYEQYF. CDR3 nucleotide sequence: TGTGCCAGCAACGGACAGTCTTCCTACGAGCAGTACTTC.

This clone was observed a single time. The chain is built from TRBV2 and TRBJ2-3; TRBD2 matches at 8 bases. Germline loops: CDR1 SNHLY, CDR2 FYNNEI. CDR3 size: 12 residues. V gave up 6 bases and J gave up 7 bases; unmatched junction bases: 3. CDR3 nucleotide sequence: TGTGCCAGCAGGTTAGCGGGGAATACGCAGTATTTT. It specifies CASRLAGNTQYF.

With respect to this clone: Other DNA sequences in the sample encode the same CDR3. The rearrangement links TRBV5-1 to TRBJ2-5; 7 positions match TRBD1. With 5 bases clipped from V and 1 base from J, the junction kept 2 bases outside the gene matches. The CDR3 covers 13 residues. Germline CDR1 SGHRS, CDR2 YFSETQ. The CDR3 DNA reads as TGCGCCAGCAGTCGGGACAGCCAAGAGACCCAGTACTTC. Protein sequence: CASSRDSQETQYF.

For this clone: At the DNA level, this CDR3 is encoded by other sequences in the same sample as well. In DNA form, the CDR3 reads TGTGCCAGCAGCGAACGTGAGGGGGGCACCGGGGAGCTGTTTTTT. Translation: CASSEREGGTGELFF. The chain is built from TRBV9 and TRBJ2-2; D may be TRBD1 or TRBD2 (6 bases each). Germline CDR1 is SGDLS and CDR2 is YYNGEE. This CDR3 comprises 15 residues. V dropped 3 bases and J dropped 4 bases, with 13 bases sitting between them.

This chain links TRBV11-2 with TRBJ1-1; a possible D gene is TRBD1 (5 bases). Trimming stripped 1 base from V and 2 bases from J, with 14 bases between. Germline-derived CDR1 and CDR2 are SGHAT and FQNNGV. This CDR3 contains 16 residues. In nucleotides, the CDR3 is TGTGCCAGCAGCTTAGTCGTGGGGCCGGCTAACACTGAAGCTTTCTTT. This translates into CASSLVVGPANTEAFF.

The chain has TRBV6-5 and TRBJ1-1; tentative D call: TRBD1 (6 bases). Trimming pared 5 bases from V and 1 base from J, leaving 14 bases between. This CDR3 has 15 residues. CDR1 MNHEY and CDR2 SVGAGI come from the germline V gene. The DNA for the CDR3 is TGTGCCAGCAGTACCGCGCGGGACACGAACACTGAAGCTTTCTTT. Encoded protein: CASSTARDTNTEAFF.

The chain links TRBV6-6 to TRBJ1-3; tentatively, D is TRBD1 (5 bases). Per the germline V gene, CDR1 is MNHNY and CDR2 is SVGAGI (reference sequence). The V and J ends lost 6 bases and 4 bases respectively, with 13 bases between them. CDR3 size: 14 residues. CDR3 sequence: CASRSGAPGNTIYF. The CDR3, as DNA: TGTGCCAGCAGGTCCGGGGCCCCGGGAAACACCATATATTTT.

CDR3: CASSPGTPGEKLFF. As DNA, the CDR3 is TGTGCCAGTAGTCCCGGGACTCCCGGCGAAAAACTGTTTTTT. The chain is built from TRBV19 and TRBJ1-4; a possible D gene is TRBD1 (5 bases). CDR3 length: 14 amino acids. The V gene's germline CDR1 is LNHDA and CDR2 SQIVND (reference sequence). Trimming stripped 5 bases from V and 8 bases from J, with 15 bases between. The full variable domain, with the rest looked up from reference TRBV19 and TRBJ1-4, is DGGITQSPKYLFRKEGQNVTLSCEQNLNHDAMYWYRQDPGQGLRLIYYSQIVNDFQKGDIAEGYSVSREKKESFPLTVTSAQKNPTAFYLCASSPGTPGEKLFFGSGTQLSVL.

The rearrangement uses TRBV28 and TRBJ2-1; 13 bases map to TRBD2. The CDR3 covers 16 residues. Germline lookup yields CDR1 MDHEN and CDR2 SYDVKM. V dropped 5 bases and J dropped 5; count of bases not matched to a gene: 6. The CDR3 region has the DNA TGTGCCAGCAGTGACTTACTAGCGGGGGGGAACAATGAGCAGTTCTTC. This encodes CASSDLLAGGNNEQFF.

The chain uses TRBV10-1 and TRBJ1-1; 7 nucleotides line up with TRBD1. The germline V gene has CDR1 WNHNN and CDR2 SYGVQD (reference sequence). The CDR3 loop spans 13 amino acids. V shed 10 bases and J 6 bases; nucleotides not matched to a gene: 11. CDR3 sequence (DNA): TGCGCCACCAACAGGGGAGGCAACGCTGAAGCTTTCTTT. Amino acid sequence: CATNRGGNAEAFF.